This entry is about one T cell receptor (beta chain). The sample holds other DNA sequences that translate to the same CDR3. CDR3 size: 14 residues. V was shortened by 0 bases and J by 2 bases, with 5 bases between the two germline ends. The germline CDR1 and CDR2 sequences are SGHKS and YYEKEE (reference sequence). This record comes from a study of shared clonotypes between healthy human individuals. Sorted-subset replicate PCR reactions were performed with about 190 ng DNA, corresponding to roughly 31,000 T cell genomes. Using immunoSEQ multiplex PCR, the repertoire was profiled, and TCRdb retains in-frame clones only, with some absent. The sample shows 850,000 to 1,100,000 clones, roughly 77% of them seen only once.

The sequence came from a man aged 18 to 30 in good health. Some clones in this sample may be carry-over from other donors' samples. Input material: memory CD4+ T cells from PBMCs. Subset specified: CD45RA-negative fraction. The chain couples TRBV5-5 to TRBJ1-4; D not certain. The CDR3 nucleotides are TGTGCCAGCAGCTTGGGTTGGACTAATGAAAAACTGTTTTTT. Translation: CASSLGWTNEKLFF.